This T cell receptor (beta chain) is from a study of T-cell reconstitution after alpha-beta-depleted transplantation in children. Ten or more counts support this clonotype. A library of TCRbeta sequences, prepared with unique molecular identifiers, was generated. TCRdb recomputed calls from the PCR reads with MiXCR, one row per CDR3 protein. The data hold about 300,000 distinct CDR3 sequences, with 10% observed a single time. Germline V gene data show CDR1 as MDHEN and CDR2 as SYDVKM. This CDR3 comprises 15 residues. With 6 bases clipped from V and 4 bases from J, the junction kept 8 bases outside the gene matches.

The chain employs TRBV28 and TRBJ2-2, with 7 bases fitting TRBD1. Sequenced here: PBMCs, sampled before TCRalphabeta/CD19-depleted stem cell transplant. This sequence was found in a boy in the first two years of life with acute myeloid leukemia, due to receive a stem cell transplant. CDR3 DNA sequence: TGTGCCAGCAGGGGACAGCCGGATATCACCGGGGAGCTGTTTTTT. It translates to CASRGQPDITGELFF.